This TCR beta chain is from a study of lymphopenia after photon versus proton radiotherapy. Study results and limitations: Survival link was tested only in deceased patients; proton benefit remains a possibility. After lymphocyte nadir, photon-treated repertoires showed oligoclonal expansion, especially CD8+ Temra. A bigger post-nadir fall in TCR diversity correlated inversely with survival time in deceased patients.

The table came from immunoSEQ multiplex PCR; TCRdb's copy has only in-frame clones and leaves some out. The sample has some 20,000 clones, 84% seen once. On this clone itself: Antigen specificity is unknown.

This CDR3 region has 15 residues. Germline loops: CDR1 MRHNA, CDR2 SNTAGT. V was clipped by 6 bases and J by 5 bases, with 16 bases between them. The chain links TRBV6-4 to TRBJ2-2; either TRBD1 or TRBD2 may supply D (5 bases each). The clonotype originates from a woman aged 45 to 65 with pancreatic cancer. This specimen was peripheral blood, taken from a patient treated with photon-based radiotherapy. The CDR3 DNA reads as TGTGCCAGCAGCATCGGGGCGCTGGGGACCGGGGAGCTGTTTTTT. It codes for CASSIGALGTGELFF.